Below, 23 T cell receptor beta chains from the same sample are listed, as sequenced in a study of radiation and T cells in renal cell carcinoma. Libraries were prepared by immunoSEQ multiplex PCR; TCRdb keeps only in-frame clonotypes and omits some of them. This sample has around 95,000 clones, with 84% found just once. Time point defined: blood 4 weeks post-SBRT, at nephrectomy. The treatment denotes: 15 Gy SBRT to primary tumor, nephrectomy 4 weeks later. Sequences were derived from blood, sampled from a patient whose treatment included radiotherapy and nephrectomy. The receptors derive from a man aged 55 to 70 with renal cell carcinoma.

The V call is TRBV7-2, the J call TRBJ2-5, with 7 bases fitting TRBD1. The CDR3 consists of 15 residues. The V and J ends lost 5 bases and 2 bases, in that order; junction bases with no gene match: 8. Germline loops: CDR1 SGHTA, CDR2 FQGNSA. CDR3 sequence (DNA): TGTGCCAGCAGCCCGCTCGGCAGGGGGCAAGAGACCCAGTACTTC. It is translated as CASSPLGRGQETQYF. Filled out from reference TRBV7-2 and TRBJ2-5, the complete variable domain reads GAGVSQSPSNKVTEKGKDVELRCDPISGHTALYWYRQSLGQGLEFLIYFQGNSAPDKSGLPSDRFSAERTGGSVSTLTIQRTQQEDSAVYLCASSPLGRGQETQYFGPGTRLLVL.

The chain has TRBV11-2 and TRBJ2-1; a weak D match, TRBD2 (6 bases). Trimming removed 5 bases at V and 2 bases at J, with 16 bases between. Germline V gives CDR1 SGHAT, CDR2 FQNNGV. The CDR3 runs to 16 residues. The CDR3 DNA is TGTGCCAGCAGCCCCCTCGGGACTCAGGCCTACAATGAGCAGTTCTTC. Amino acids: CASSPLGTQAYNEQFF.

This chain joins TRBV28 and TRBJ2-3; perhaps TRBD2 as D (6 bases). V shed 5 bases and J shed 0 bases, with 12 bases lying between them. The CDR3 covers 15 residues. CDR1 and CDR2 from the germline V gene are MDHEN and SYDVKM. CDR3 nucleotides: TGTGCCAGCAGTACTTGGGGGACTAGCACAGATACGCAGTATTTT. This sequence encodes CASSTWGTSTDTQYF.

This sequence joins TRBV7-2 and TRBJ2-1, with 8 bases fitting TRBD2. With 2 bases clipped from V and 11 bases from J, the junction kept 14 bases outside the gene matches. CDR1 SGHTA and CDR2 FQGNSA come from the germline V gene. The CDR3 is 16 residues long. CDR3 in amino acids: CASSLTSGPPQDQQFF. CDR3 nucleotide sequence: TGTGCCAGCAGCTTAACTAGCGGCCCCCCTCAGGATCAGCAGTTCTTC.

The V call is TRBV19, the J call TRBJ1-4; D might be TRBD1 (5 bases). The germline V gene has CDR1 LNHDA and CDR2 SQIVND (reference sequence). V was clipped by 11 bases and J by 8 bases, with 15 bases between them. The CDR3 totals 12 residues. CDR3 sequence reads: CAAGGGGEKLFF. The DNA for the CDR3 is TGTGCCGCCGGTGGGGGTGGAGAAAAACTGTTTTTT.

This clone was counted between two and nine times. V is TRBV5-6 and J is TRBJ2-1, with TRBD1 identical over 7 bases. The CDR3 runs 15 residues. Germline CDR1 and CDR2: SGHDT and YYEEEE. The J segment lost 4 bases and the V segment lost 6 bases, leaving 10 bases of the junction unmatched. The CDR3, as DNA: TGTGCCAGCACCGTTCGACAGGGATATTACAATGAGCAGTTCTTC. Its translation is CASTVRQGYYNEQFF. The full variable domain, rest sourced from reference TRBV5-6 and TRBJ2-1, is DAGVTQSPTHLIKTRGQQVTLRCSPKSGHDTVSWYQQALGQGPQFIFQYYEEEERQRGNFPDRFSGHQFPNYSSELNVNALLLGDSALYLCASTVRQGYYNEQFFGPGTRLTVL.

The gene calls are TRBV10-3 and TRBJ2-1; D not resolved. Germline loops: CDR1 ENHRY, CDR2 SYGVKD. V was cut by 0 bases and J by 10 bases, with 19 bases left in between. The CDR3 totals 16 residues. The CDR3 DNA is TGTGCCATCAGTGAGTCTGAACTAAAACTCGACGAGGAGCAGTTCTTC. It encodes CAISESELKLDEEQFF.

The genes are TRBV5-1 and TRBJ1-6; possibly TRBD1 for D (5 bases). The germline gives CDR1 SGHRS, CDR2 YFSETQ. The V and J ends lost 5 bases and 7 bases respectively, with 13 bases between them. The CDR3 totals 14 residues. This CDR3 is CASRVGRENSPLHF. The CDR3 DNA reads TGCGCCAGCAGGGTAGGCAGGGAGAATTCACCCCTCCACTTT.

The J gene is TRBJ1-1, the V gene TRBV19, with a possible D match to TRBD1 (6 bases). The V gene's germline CDR1 is LNHDA and CDR2 SQIVND (reference sequence). The ends were cut back, 5 bases at V and 3 bases at J, with 10 bases in the middle. The length of the CDR3 is 13 residues. The CDR3 nucleotides are TGTGCCAGTAGTGACAACAGGGACACTGAAGCTTTCTTT. Translation gives CASSDNRDTEAFF.

The genes are TRBV18 and TRBJ2-3; 12 bases align to TRBD2. This CDR3 spans 17 amino acids. V lost 4 bases to trimming and J lost 3 bases; unmatched junction nucleotides: 8. In germline, CDR1 is KGHSH, CDR2 LQKENI. DNA for the CDR3: TGTGCCAGCTCACGCCGACCGGGACTAGCGGGTACAGATACGCAGTATTTT. Translation: CASSRRPGLAGTDTQYF.

This rearrangement joins TRBV5-1 to TRBJ2-5, with D uncertain. Germline-derived CDR1 and CDR2 are SGHRS and YFSETQ. Trimming cost V 1 base and J 2 bases, with 12 bases left between them. This CDR3 is 15 amino acids long. CDR3 residues: CASSLNLAKQETQYF. CDR3 nucleotide sequence: TGCGCCAGCAGCTTGAATTTGGCTAAACAAGAGACCCAGTACTTC.

The V and J genes are TRBV6-1 and TRBJ1-2; tentatively, D is TRBD1 (6 bases). In germline, CDR1 is MNHNS, CDR2 SASEGT. The length of the CDR3 is 15 residues. V was pared by 2 bases and J by 2 bases, with 12 bases between. Here the CDR3 reads CASSELTGPNYGYTF. For the CDR3, the DNA is TGTGCCAGCAGTGAACTAACAGGGCCCAACTATGGCTACACCTTC.

V usage is TRBV18 and J usage is TRBJ2-7, with D perhaps TRBD2 (7 bases). Trimming left V 1 base short and J 0 bases short, with 10 bases between. This CDR3 is built from 15 residues. The germline gives CDR1 KGHSH, CDR2 LQKENI. The CDR3 region is CASSPQGGNSYEQYF. The DNA for the CDR3 is TGTGCCAGCTCACCACAGGGGGGGAACTCCTACGAGCAGTACTTC.

The V call is TRBV5-6, the J call TRBJ2-2, with 8 bases identical to TRBD2. CDR3 length equals 17 residues. Per the germline V gene, CDR1 is SGHDT and CDR2 is YYEEEE. The J segment lost 4 bases and the V segment lost 3 bases, leaving 11 bases of the junction unmatched. The CDR3 bases are TGTGCCAGCAGCTACTCCCTGGGTAGCGGGATCACCGGGGAGCTGTTTTTT. Translated: CASSYSLGSGITGELFF. The entire variable domain, with the rest obtained from reference TRBV5-6 and TRBJ2-2, is as follows: DAGVTQSPTHLIKTRGQQVTLRCSPKSGHDTVSWYQQALGQGPQFIFQYYEEEERQRGNFPDRFSGHQFPNYSSELNVNALLLGDSALYLCASSYSLGSGITGELFFGEGSRLTVL.

V usage is TRBV5-1 and J usage is TRBJ2-3; D gene ambiguous. In germline, CDR1 is SGHRS, CDR2 YFSETQ. This CDR3 is built from 14 residues. V shed 3 bases and J shed 3 bases, with 11 bases lying between them. CDR3 DNA sequence: TGCGCCAGCAGCTCCCTTTCTTCGACAGATACGCAGTATTTT. Residues: CASSSLSSTDTQYF.

This clone was picked up a small number of times. V gene TRBV7-2 combines with J gene TRBJ2-1, with 8 bases identical to TRBD2. Per germline, CDR1 SGHTA and CDR2 FQGNSA. This CDR3 spans 16 amino acids. Unmatched junction bases numbered 6, after V lost 1 base and J lost 4 bases. In DNA form, the CDR3 reads TGTGCCAGCAGCTTAGTAATCGGGAGGGATTACAATGAGCAGTTCTTC. Its protein product is CASSLVIGRDYNEQFF.

The gene calls are TRBV5-6 and TRBJ2-6, with D perhaps TRBD2 (6 bases). The ends were cut back, 0 bases at V and 0 bases at J, with 13 bases in the middle. This CDR3 comprises 18 residues. The germline CDR1 and CDR2 sequences are SGHDT and YYEEEE. In DNA form, the CDR3 reads TGTGCCAGCAGCTTGGCCGGGGGTTGGGGCTCTGGGGCCAACGTCCTGACTTTC. It specifies CASSLAGGWGSGANVLTF.

The J gene is TRBJ2-7, the V gene TRBV18; the D gene is possibly TRBD1 (5 bases). The CDR3 covers 14 residues. Germline V gene sequence: CDR1 KGHSH, CDR2 LQKENI. V lost 5 bases to trimming and J lost 6 bases, with 17 bases between them. CDR3 loop: CASSGYLGLGEQYF. The CDR3 DNA sequence: TGTGCCAGCTCAGGATACTTGGGGCTGGGCGAGCAGTACTTC.

The CDR3 DNA follows: TGTGCCAGCAGCCAGGGGACCGATAACACCGGGGAGCTGTTTTTT. This gives the protein CASSQGTDNTGELFF. The chain recombines TRBV7-7 with TRBJ2-2; D perhaps matches TRBD1 (6 bases). Between the trimmed V and J ends, which lost 5 bases and 2 bases, there was a span of 12 bases. The CDR3 has 15 amino acids. CDR1 is SSHAT, CDR2 FNYEAQ, per germline (reference sequence). Drawing the rest from reference TRBV7-7 and TRBJ2-2, the complete variable domain is GAGVSQSPRYKVTKRGQDVTLRCDPISSHATLYWYQQALGQGPEFLTYFNYEAQPDKSGLPSDRFSAERPEGSISTLTIQRTEQRDSAMYRCASSQGTDNTGELFFGEGSRLTVL.

The V call is TRBV4-1, the J call TRBJ2-3; D possibly matches TRBD1 or TRBD2 (5 bases each). The germline V gene encodes CDR1 MGHRA and CDR2 YSYEKL. Trimming took 6 bases from V and 1 from J, leaving 14 bases between them. The CDR3 has 15 amino acids. The CDR3 reads CASSKLGERTDTQYF. The CDR3 region has the DNA TGCGCCAGCAGTAAACTGGGGGAACGCACAGATACGCAGTATTTT.

The chain employs TRBV2 and TRBJ2-5, with D maybe TRBD2 (5 bases). The germline V gene encodes CDR1 SNHLY and CDR2 FYNNEI. The CDR3 covers 13 residues. V was shortened by 4 bases and J by 2 bases, with 8 bases between the two germline ends. The CDR3 DNA reads TGTGCCAGCAGTGTCCGGGGTCAAGAGACCCAGTACTTC. Translation: CASSVRGQETQYF.

This clone was counted a few times. The chain is built from TRBV14 and TRBJ2-3, with 7 bases matching TRBD2. CDR1 SGHDN and CDR2 FVKESK come from the germline V gene. This CDR3 contains 12 residues. V lost 1 base, J lost 14 bases, and 6 bases stayed unmatched. CDR3 in amino acids: CASSQAGTIGYF. Written as DNA, the CDR3 is TGTGCCAGCAGCCAAGCGGGGACTATTGGGTATTTT.

This clone was counted a single time. This sequence joins TRBV27 and TRBJ1-3, with D uncertain. CDR3 size: 15 residues. Germline loops: CDR1 MNHEY, CDR2 SMNVEV (reference sequence). V was trimmed by 1 base and J by 0 bases, leaving 7 bases between them. CDR3 protein: CASSLLGSSGNTIYF. CDR3 DNA sequence: TGTGCCAGCAGTTTATTAGGCTCCTCTGGAAACACCATATATTTT.